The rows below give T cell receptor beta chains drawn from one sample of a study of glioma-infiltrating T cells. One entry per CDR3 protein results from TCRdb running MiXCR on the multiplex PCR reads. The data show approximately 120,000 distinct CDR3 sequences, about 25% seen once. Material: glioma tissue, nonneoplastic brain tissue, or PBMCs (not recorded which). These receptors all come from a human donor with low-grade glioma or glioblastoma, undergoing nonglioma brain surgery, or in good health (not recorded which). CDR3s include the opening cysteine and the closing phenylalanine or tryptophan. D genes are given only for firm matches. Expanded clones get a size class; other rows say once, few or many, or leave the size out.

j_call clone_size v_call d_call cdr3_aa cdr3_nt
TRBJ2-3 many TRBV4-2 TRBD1 CASSLGQGRADTQYF TGTGCCAGCAGCCTTGGACAGGGAAGGGCAGATACGCAGTATTTT
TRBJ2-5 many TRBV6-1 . CASSTGRKTQYF TGTGCCAGTAGCACGGGCCGAAAGACCCAGTACTTC
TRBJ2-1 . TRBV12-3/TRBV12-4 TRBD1 CASSPGTGDNKQFF TGTGCCAGCAGTCCCGGGACAGGGGACAATAAGCAGTTCTTC
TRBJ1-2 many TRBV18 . CASSQGQYGYTF TGTGCCAGCTCTCAAGGACAGTATGGCTACACCTTC
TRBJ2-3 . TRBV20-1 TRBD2 CSATGGREGTDTHYF TGCAGTGCTACTGGGGGGAGGGAAGGCACAGATACGCATTATTTT
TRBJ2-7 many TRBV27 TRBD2 CASGMSSAGVYEQYF TGTGCCAGCGGTATGAGTAGCGCGGGGGTCTACGAGCAGTACTTC
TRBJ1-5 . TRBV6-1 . CASKPGGRPNKPKHF TGTGCCAGCAAACCTGGGGGACGGCCTAATAAGCCCAAGCATTTT
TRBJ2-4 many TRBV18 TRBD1 CASSLIQGKGVKNIQYF TGTGCCAGCTCACTCATACAGGGGAAAGGGGTCAAAAACATTCAGTACTTC
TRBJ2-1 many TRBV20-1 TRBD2 CSARDSLTSGAYNEQFF TGCAGTGCTAGAGATAGTCTGACTAGCGGAGCGTACAATGAGCAGTTCTTC
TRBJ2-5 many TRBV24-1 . CATSPRFSSLDQETQYF TGTGCCACCAGCCCAAGGTTCAGCTCCTTAGATCAAGAGACCCAGTACTTC
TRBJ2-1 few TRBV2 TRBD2 CASSPGLAGYDEQFF TGTGCCAGCAGCCCGGGACTAGCGGGTTACGATGAGCAGTTCTTC
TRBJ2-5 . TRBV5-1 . CSSSEDGETQYF TGCTCCAGCAGCGAGGACGGGGAGACCCAGTACTTC
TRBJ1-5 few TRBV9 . CASSRGRAGNQPQHF TGTGCCAGTTCCCGTGGGAGAGCCGGTAATCAGCCCCAGCATTTT
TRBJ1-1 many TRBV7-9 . CASSLERENEAFF TGTGCCAGCAGCTTAGAGAGGGAGAACGAAGCTTTCTTT
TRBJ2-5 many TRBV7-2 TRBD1 CASSLGQGEETQYF TGTGCCAGCAGCTTAGGACAGGGGGAAGAGACCCAGTACTTC
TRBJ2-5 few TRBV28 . CASSWIQAQEAQYF TGTGCCAGCAGTTGGATCCAGGCCCAAGAGGCCCAGTACTTC
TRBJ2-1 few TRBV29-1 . CSVSVPPGHNEQFF TGCAGCGTCTCAGTGCCCCCCGGGCACAATGAGCAGTTCTTC
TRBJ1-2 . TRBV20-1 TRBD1 CSASRQGQGAYYGYTF TGCAGTGCGAGCCGGCAGGGACAGGGAGCGTACTATGGCTACACCTTC
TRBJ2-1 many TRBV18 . CASSPPVGSGPYNEQFF TGTGCCAGCTCACCACCGGTGGGATCAGGCCCCTACAATGAGCAGTTCTTC
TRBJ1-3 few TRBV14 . CASSQTFGNTIYF TGTGCCAGCAGCCAAACATTTGGAAACACCATATATTTT
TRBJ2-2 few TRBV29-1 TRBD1 CSVDNPGQGQTGELFF TGCAGCGTTGACAACCCCGGACAGGGTCAGACCGGGGAGCTGTTTTTT
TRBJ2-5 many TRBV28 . CASSPRVQETQYF TGTGCCAGCAGTCCCAGGGTTCAAGAGACCCAGTACTTC
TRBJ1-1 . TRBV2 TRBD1 CTSSSTLSDRATPKTEAFF TGTACCAGCAGTTCTACACTTTCGGACAGGGCCACCCCCAAAACTGAAGCTTTCTTT
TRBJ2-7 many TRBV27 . CASSLSPSAFSYEQYF TGTGCCAGCAGTTTATCGCCTAGCGCGTTCTCCTACGAGCAGTACTTC
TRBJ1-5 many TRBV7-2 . CASSLGSQPQHF TGTGCCAGCAGCTTAGGGAGTCAGCCCCAGCATTTT
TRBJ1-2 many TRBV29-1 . CSVESVGYYGYTF TGCAGCGTTGAAAGCGTAGGATACTATGGCTACACCTTC
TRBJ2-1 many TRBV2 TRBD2 CASSESLADYNEQFF TGTGCCAGCAGTGAATCGCTAGCGGACTACAATGAGCAGTTCTTC
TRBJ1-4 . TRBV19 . CASSIKGRLTATNEKLFF TGTGCCAGTAGTATAAAGGGACGGTTGACTGCAACTAATGAAAAACTGTTTTTT
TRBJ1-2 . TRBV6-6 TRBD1 CASRLLQGIYGYTF TGTGCCAGCAGACTCCTACAGGGGATCTATGGCTACACCTTC
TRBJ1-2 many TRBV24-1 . CATSDHRRSTTGYNYGYTF TGTGCCACCAGTGATCATCGCCGCTCCACGACAGGTTATAACTATGGCTACACCTTC
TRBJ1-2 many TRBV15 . CATSRDYPRDPLTYGYTF TGTGCCACCAGCAGAGATTACCCCCGGGATCCTCTAACCTATGGCTACACCTTC
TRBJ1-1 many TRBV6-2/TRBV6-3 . CASSYPPKEAFF TGTGCCAGCAGTTACCCCCCAAAGGAAGCTTTCTTT
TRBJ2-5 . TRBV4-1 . CASRQELAGRETQYF TGCGCCAGCAGACAAGAACTGGCAGGGCGAGAGACCCAGTACTTC
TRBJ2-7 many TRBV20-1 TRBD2 CSAGTSGGAFIYEQYF TGCAGTGCCGGGACTAGCGGGGGGGCCTTCATCTACGAGCAGTACTTC
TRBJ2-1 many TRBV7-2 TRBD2 CASSLALRTSGGEQFF TGTGCCAGCAGCTTAGCCCTAAGGACTAGCGGGGGTGAGCAGTTCTTC
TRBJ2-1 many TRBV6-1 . CASSHNRVDEQFF TGTGCCAGCAGTCACAACAGGGTGGATGAGCAGTTCTTC
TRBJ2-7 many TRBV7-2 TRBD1 CASSLRDRAEQYF TGTGCCAGCAGCTTACGGGACAGGGCCGAGCAGTACTTC
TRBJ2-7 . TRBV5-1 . CASGKDYEQYF TGCGCCAGCGGGAAGGACTACGAGCAGTACTTC
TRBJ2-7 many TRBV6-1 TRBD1 CASSWTRDRPYEQYF TGTGCCAGCAGTTGGACCCGGGACAGACCCTACGAGCAGTACTTC
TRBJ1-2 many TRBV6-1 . CASVGASYGYTF TGTGCCAGCGTTGGGGCCTCCTATGGCTACACCTTC
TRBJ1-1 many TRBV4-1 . CASSLGGEAFF TGCGCCAGCAGCCTGGGTGGTGAAGCTTTCTTT
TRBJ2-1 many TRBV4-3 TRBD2 CASSQDTLGGVGQFF TGCGCCAGCAGCCAAGATACTTTGGGAGGGGTAGGGCAATTCTTC
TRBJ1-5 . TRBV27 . CASSFDRENQPQHF TGTGCCAGCAGTTTCGATAGGGAGAACCAGCCCCAGCATTTT